These 2 T cell receptor beta chains were sequenced from one sample in a study of shared clonotypes between healthy human individuals (dated by TCRdb to 2018 to 2020). Library method: the immunoSEQ multiplex PCR assay. Held by TCRdb, this immuneACCESS table contains in-frame sequences only and omits some clones. Under half of the omission traces to an unresolved V gene where checked; the cause of the rest is unknown. For this sample there are approximately 980,000 clones; 76% appear just once. The ten largest clones represent approximately 1.5% of the sample. The sample consisted of memory CD4+ T cells sorted from blood. The cell subset or site label here, explained by the study, means: CD45RA-negative fraction. The receptor source for this set is a man younger than 30 in good health.

This clone was counted only a few times. The chain employs TRBV7-9 and TRBJ1-2, with 9 positions matching TRBD1. J lost 8 bases, V lost 3 bases, and 10 bases had no gene match. The CDR3 has 15 residues. Germline-derived CDR1 and CDR2 are SEHNR and FQNEAQ (reference sequence). The CDR3 protein is CASSFSTGGAGGYTF. In DNA form, the CDR3 reads TGTGCCAGCAGCTTCTCCACAGGGGGCGCAGGGGGCTACACCTTC.

This chain connects TRBV4-3 to TRBJ2-2; D uncertain. The ends were cut back, 0 bases at V and 5 bases at J, with 4 bases in the middle. The CDR3 has 13 amino acids. The germline gives CDR1 LGHNA, CDR2 YSLEER. The CDR3 here is CASSQEPTGELFF. CDR3 bases: TGCGCCAGCAGCCAAGAACCAACCGGGGAGCTGTTTTTT.